This TCR beta chain came from a study of CD8+CD57+ T cells in acquired aplastic anemia. Study in general: Mean DNA quantity obtained from sorted CD4+ and CD8+ cells was about 3 ug.

CDR1 and CDR2 from the germline V gene are SEHNR and FQNEAQ (reference sequence). This CDR3 has 15 amino acids. The junction had 5 bases not matched to a gene; V was cut back by 5 bases and J by 3 bases. The study profiled TCR beta VDJ and CDR3 using genomic DNA as template. TCRdb independently ran MiXCR on the reads; one entry per CDR3 protein. The table lists around 190,000 distinct CDR3 sequences, over 55% of them singletons. V and J are TRBV7-9 and TRBJ1-5, with 9 positions matching TRBD1. This clonotype was sampled from a human donor in good health. Sequenced: sorted CD4+, CD8+, or CD8+CD57+ T cells (not recorded which) from PBMCs. For the CDR3, the DNA is TGTGCCAGCAGCGGGGGACAGGGTATCAATCAGCCCCAGCATTTT. Translated, it gives CASSGGQGINQPQHF.